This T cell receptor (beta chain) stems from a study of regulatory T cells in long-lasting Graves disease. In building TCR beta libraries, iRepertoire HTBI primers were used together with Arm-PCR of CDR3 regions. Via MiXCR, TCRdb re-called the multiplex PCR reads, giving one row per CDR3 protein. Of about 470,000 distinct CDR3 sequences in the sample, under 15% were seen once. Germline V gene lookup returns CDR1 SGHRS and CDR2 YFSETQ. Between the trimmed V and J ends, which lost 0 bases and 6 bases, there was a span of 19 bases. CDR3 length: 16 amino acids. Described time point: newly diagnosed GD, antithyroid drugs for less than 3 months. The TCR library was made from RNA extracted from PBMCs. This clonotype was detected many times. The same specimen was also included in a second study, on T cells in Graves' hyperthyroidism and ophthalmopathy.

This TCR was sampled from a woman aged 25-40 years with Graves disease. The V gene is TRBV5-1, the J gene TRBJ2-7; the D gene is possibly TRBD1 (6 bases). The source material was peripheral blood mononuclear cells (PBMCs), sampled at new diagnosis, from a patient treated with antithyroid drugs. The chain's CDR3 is CASSLGHRDPGLEQYF. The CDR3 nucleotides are TGCGCCAGCAGCTTGGGCCACAGGGACCCAGGGCTCGAGCAGTACTTC.